The present T cell receptor beta chain was sequenced within a study of T cell repertoires in ileal Crohn's disease. Study details: Biopsies of the neoterminal ileum at postoperative colonoscopy form M6 samples.

V was clipped by 7 bases and J by 0 bases; unmatched bases: 17. Germline V gene sequence: CDR1 SQVTM, CDR2 ANQGSEA. The CDR3 totals 19 residues. Notes on the study in general: Mucosal expansions were suggested to be mainly CD8 T cells. Active smokers at surgery had more clonal expansions than non-smokers. Within the first postoperative year, endoscopy came at median about 6.9 months.

Time point noted: neoterminal ileum biopsy at postoperative endoscopy, about 6 months after surgery. Assay: immunoSEQ multiplex PCR; the TCRdb copy retains only in-frame clones and omits some. Of thousands of clones detected, about two thirds appear once; the ten largest clones hold 35% to 45%. A note on this clone: Its specificity is unknown.

The genes are TRBV29-1 and TRBJ2-1, with 11 bases aligning to TRBD2. Material: ileal tissue. This receptor was identified in an adult with Crohn's disease. CDR3: CSAEPYMTSGTSSYNEQFF. The CDR3 DNA is TGCAGCGCCGAGCCCTACATGACTAGCGGGACAAGCTCCTACAATGAGCAGTTCTTC.